Within the sample, the clone carrying this T cell receptor beta chain is medium-sized (0.01 to 0.1%). This record comes from a study of neurological immune-mediated disorders. Looking at the study overall: Multiple sclerosis patients numbered roughly 35, of whom about 30 were relapsing-remitting and 3 secondary progressive.

The CDR3 length is 11 residues. V was trimmed by 6 bases and J by 3 bases, leaving 2 bases between them. Germline CDR1 is MDHEN and CDR2 is SYDVKM. TCRdb fed the 5' RACE reads into MiXCR, producing one record per CDR3 protein. This sample has about 19,000 distinct CDR3 sequences; more than 2% occur once, and the top ten carry 4.5% to 7%. The unsorted libraries were generated from a total of 2 million PBMCs, which had been stored in RNAlater at -80 C. The chain is built from TRBV28 and TRBJ2-2, with D unresolved. Source material: PBMCs. This TCR derives from a woman between 18 and 30 years old with multiple sclerosis. In nucleotides, the CDR3 is TGTGCCAGCAGGGACACCGGGGAGCTGTTTTTT. It encodes CASRDTGELFF.